A selection of T cell receptor beta chains follows, all from one sample in a study of blood T cell repertoires in COVID-19. The repertoire was sequenced with immunoSEQ multiplex PCR; TCRdb's copy has only in-frame clones and lacks some. The sample records approximately 97,000 clones, about 87% being singletons. Specimen: peripheral blood. The receptors stem from a man aged 50 or older with active or convalescent COVID-19. The CDR3 runs from the conserved cysteine through the conserved F or W. A D gene is named only where the DNA matches it firmly. Not every row has a clone size; where given, it reads once, few, many or a size class.

d_gene | j_gene | len | v_gene | abundance | CDR3aa | CDR3nt
TRBD1 | TRBJ1-1 | 15 | TRBV10-3 | - | CAISTGTGGSTEAFF | TGTGCCATCAGTACCGGGACAGGGGGGAGCACTGAAGCTTTCTTT
TRBD1 | TRBJ1-2 | 16 | TRBV7-8 | once | CASSLNLAGGYYGYTF | TGTGCCAGCAGCTTAAACTTGGCAGGGGGGTACTATGGCTACACCTTC
- | TRBJ2-4 | 11 | TRBV6-5 | once | CASSYLDIQYF | TGTGCCAGCAGTTACCTAGACATTCAGTACTTC
TRBD1 | TRBJ1-6 | 15 | TRBV14 | - | CASSQGTGVNSPLHF | TGTGCCAGCAGCCAAGGTACAGGGGTAAATTCACCCCTCCACTTT
TRBD1 | TRBJ2-7 | 14 | TRBV5-4 | - | CASSPGTEAYEQYF | TGTGCCAGCAGCCCTGGGACAGAAGCCTACGAGCAGTACTTC
- | TRBJ2-7 | 14 | TRBV6-5 | - | CASSYQGFVYEQYF | TGTGCCAGCAGTTACCAGGGGTTCGTCTACGAGCAGTACTTC
- | TRBJ2-5 | 15 | TRBV11-3 | once | CASSLGLGDQETQYF | TGTGCCAGCAGCTTAGGACTAGGCGACCAAGAGACCCAGTACTTC
- | TRBJ1-2 | 19 | TRBV21-1 | - | CASSENYRTGDIRNYGYTF | TGTGCCAGCAGCGAAAACTATCGGACAGGGGATATTAGAAACTATGGCTACACCTTC
TRBD1 | TRBJ2-2 | 16 | TRBV18 | - | CASSPWTGGTTGELFF | TGTGCCAGCTCACCCTGGACAGGGGGAACCACCGGGGAGCTGTTTTTT
TRBD1 | TRBJ2-5 | 14 | TRBV5-1 | - | CASSSGQGKETQYF | TGCGCCAGCAGCTCGGGACAGGGAAAAGAGACCCAGTACTTC
TRBD1 | TRBJ1-2 | 16 | TRBV10-3 | - | CAISESGQGAGYGYTF | TGTGCCATCAGTGAGTCAGGACAGGGGGCTGGCTATGGCTACACCTTC
TRBD1 | TRBJ1-4 | 14 | TRBV2 | - | CASSGETGYEKLFF | TGTGCCAGCAGTGGCGAGACAGGGTATGAAAAACTGTTTTTT
- | TRBJ2-3 | 14 | TRBV2 | - | CASSTGLTTDTQYF | TGTGCCAGCAGTACGGGACTTACCACAGATACGCAGTATTTT
TRBD1 | TRBJ1-1 | 13 | TRBV2 | - | CASRGQLDTEAFF | TGTGCCAGCAGGGGACAGTTGGACACTGAAGCTTTCTTT
TRBD1 | TRBJ2-7 | 15 | TRBV7-9 | - | CASSLFRTGDYEQYF | TGTGCCAGCAGCTTATTTAGGACAGGGGACTACGAGCAGTACTTC
- | TRBJ1-5 | 15 | TRBV7-9 | - | CASSPGPLNSQAQHF | TGTGCCAGCAGCCCCGGCCCCCTCAACTCCCAGGCCCAGCATTTT
- | TRBJ2-5 | 14 | TRBV5-5 | - | CASSLGSHGETQYF | TGTGCCAGCAGCTTGGGGAGCCACGGGGAGACCCAGTACTTC
- | TRBJ1-5 | 15 | TRBV28 | - | CASSLEGGLGQPQHF | TGTGCCAGCAGCCTTGAGGGGGGGCTCGGTCAGCCCCAGCATTTT
TRBD1 | TRBJ1-2 | 14 | TRBV19 | - | CASRDRDPPYGYTF | TGTGCCAGTAGAGACAGGGATCCACCGTATGGCTACACCTTC
- | TRBJ1-3 | 15 | TRBV5-1 | - | CASSLGQDPGNTIYF | TGCGCCAGCAGCTTAGGACAAGACCCTGGAAACACCATATATTTT
- | TRBJ1-2 | 15 | TRBV21-1 | - | CASSVGYRANYGYTF | TGTGCCAGCAGCGTCGGTTACAGGGCTAACTATGGCTACACCTTC
TRBD1 | TRBJ2-6 | 18 | TRBV7-8 | - | CASSPRRDRASGANVLTF | TGTGCCAGCAGCCCACGCCGGGACAGGGCCTCTGGGGCCAACGTCCTGACTTTC
TRBD1 | TRBJ2-1 | 14 | TRBV19 | - | CASTDTQGRNEQFF | TGTGCCAGCACTGATACACAGGGGCGGAATGAGCAGTTCTTC
- | TRBJ2-5 | 14 | TRBV5-1 | - | CASSSLGLQETQYF | TGCGCCAGCAGCTCGCTGGGCCTGCAAGAGACCCAGTACTTC
- | TRBJ2-1 | 15 | TRBV5-1 | - | CASSLRLAQNNEQFF | TGCGCCAGCAGCTTGAGGCTAGCGCAGAACAATGAGCAGTTCTTC
- | TRBJ2-5 | 15 | TRBV7-2 | - | CASSLDTRGEETQYF | TGTGCCAGCAGCTTAGATACCAGGGGGGAAGAGACCCAGTACTTC
TRBD1 | TRBJ1-2 | 16 | TRBV24-1 | - | CATSDDLGQGAGGYTF | TGTGCCACCAGTGACGACCTGGGACAGGGGGCCGGTGGCTACACCTTC
- | TRBJ2-1 | 13 | TRBV12-3/TRBV12-4 | - | CASSPPGFNEQFF | TGTGCCAGCAGTCCTCCGGGTTTCAATGAGCAGTTCTTC
- | TRBJ2-1 | 13 | TRBV7-9 | - | CASLTGSYNEQFF | TGTGCCAGCCTAACAGGATCCTACAATGAGCAGTTCTTC
TRBD1 | TRBJ2-7 | 13 | TRBV2 | - | CASAGQGAYEQYF | TGTGCCAGCGCCGGACAGGGAGCCTACGAGCAGTACTTC
- | TRBJ1-5 | 13 | TRBV28 | - | CASRPGVNQPQHF | TGTGCCAGCAGGCCGGGAGTCAATCAGCCCCAGCATTTT
TRBD1 | TRBJ2-3 | 17 | TRBV7-9 | - | CASSLKPGQVNTDTQYF | TGTGCCAGCAGCCTAAAACCGGGACAGGTTAACACAGATACGCAGTATTTT
- | TRBJ2-1 | 14 | TRBV5-4 | - | CASSPWQGNDEQFF | TGTGCCAGCAGCCCTTGGCAGGGGAACGATGAGCAGTTCTTC
TRBD1 | TRBJ2-5 | 15 | TRBV5-6 | - | CASSLRTGGRETQYF | TGTGCCAGCAGCCTCAGGACAGGGGGAAGGGAGACCCAGTACTTC
- | TRBJ2-5 | 14 | TRBV21-1 | - | CASSRRGAGETQYF | TGTGCCAGCAGCCGGCGGGGGGCTGGAGAGACCCAGTACTTC
- | TRBJ2-5 | 11 | TRBV11-3 | - | CASSRGETQYF | TGTGCCAGCAGCAGGGGGGAGACCCAGTACTTC
- | TRBJ2-4 | 12 | TRBV2 | - | CAAYRVENIQYF | TGTGCCGCGTACAGGGTTGAAAACATTCAGTACTTC
- | TRBJ1-5 | 16 | TRBV19 | - | CASSIGSQGSNQPQHF | TGTGCCAGTAGTATAGGGTCTCAGGGGAGCAATCAGCCCCAACATTTT
- | TRBJ2-6 | 16 | TRBV6-5 | - | CASSYFRGTGANVLTF | TGTGCCAGCAGTTACTTCAGGGGCACTGGGGCCAACGTCCTGACTTTC
TRBD2 | TRBJ2-3 | 16 | TRBV27 | - | CASSLSTSGGTDTQYF | TGTGCCAGCAGTTTATCGACTAGCGGGGGTACAGATACGCAGTATTTT
- | TRBJ1-3 | 16 | TRBV5-6 | once | CASSLARGASGNTIYF | TGTGCCAGCAGCTTGGCGCGGGGGGCCTCTGGAAACACCATATATTTT
- | TRBJ1-5 | 13 | TRBV25-1 | once | CASSEWVGGPQHF | TGTGCCAGCAGTGAATGGGTCGGGGGGCCCCAGCATTTT
- | TRBJ2-1 | 14 | TRBV18 | many | CASSLPGTYNEQFF | TGTGCCAGCTCACTGCCGGGTACCTACAATGAGCAGTTCTTC
TRBD1 | TRBJ2-3 | 15 | TRBV5-4 | - | CASSLGGTATDTQYF | TGTGCCAGCAGCTTGGGTGGGACAGCCACAGATACGCAGTATTTT
TRBD1 | TRBJ1-1 | 16 | TRBV5-5 | - | CASSLDTGGLYTEAFF | TGTGCCAGCAGCTTGGATACAGGGGGCTTATACACTGAAGCTTTCTTT
TRBD1 | TRBJ1-2 | 14 | TRBV6-5 | - | CASSLQGAHYGYTF | TGTGCCAGCAGTTTACAGGGGGCTCACTATGGCTACACCTTC
- | TRBJ1-5 | 15 | TRBV28 | - | CASSLPGTSNQPQHF | TGTGCCAGCAGTTTACCCGGGACTTCCAATCAGCCCCAGCATTTT
TRBD1 | TRBJ2-1 | 15 | TRBV4-3 | - | CASSPGQGRINEQFF | TGCGCCAGCAGCCCGGGACAGGGGCGGATCAATGAGCAGTTCTTC
TRBD2 | TRBJ2-1 | 15 | TRBV9 | - | CASSVDGGGYNEQFF | TGTGCCAGCAGCGTAGACGGCGGGGGCTACAATGAGCAGTTCTTC
TRBD2 | TRBJ2-5 | 13 | TRBV27 | - | CASRRGTSETQYF | TGTGCCAGCAGACGCGGGACTAGTGAGACCCAGTACTTC
- | TRBJ2-3 | 14 | TRBV3-1/TRBV3-2 | - | CASSQDHSADTQYF | TGTGCCAGCAGCCAAGATCACAGTGCAGATACGCAGTATTTT
- | TRBJ2-2 | 18 | TRBV9 | - | CASSVELAVERRTGELFF | TGTGCCAGCAGCGTAGAGCTAGCTGTGGAGCGGAGGACCGGGGAGCTGTTTTTT